This TCR beta chain derives from a study of blood T cell repertoires in COVID-19. Looking at the study overall: The analysed material was cDNA or gDNA that came from T cells, B-cell-depleted T cells, or PBMCs.

Clones were sequenced by immunoSEQ multiplex PCR, and TCRdb holds only the in-frame ones, with some missing. The sample shows some 160,000 clones, roughly 74% of them seen only once. This CDR3 has 15 residues. The V and J ends lost 4 bases and 6 bases, in that order; junction bases with no gene match: 8. Germline V gives CDR1 LNHNV, CDR2 YYDKDF (reference sequence). The chain has TRBV15 and TRBJ1-1, with TRBD1 matching 10 bases. The sequencing sample was made of peripheral blood. The TCR originated in a woman older than 75 with acute or convalescent COVID-19. The CDR3 DNA reads as TGTGCCACCAGCAAACGGACAGGGGGTGAGCCTGAAGCTTTCTTT. Residues: CATSKRTGGEPEAFF.